The 4 T cell receptor beta chains reported below all come from one sample, sequenced in a study of blood T cell repertoires in COVID-19. Profiling relied on immunoSEQ multiplex PCR, and the TCRdb table lists in-frame clones only, not all of them. Here the sample spans about 54,000 clones, roughly 90% being singletons. The specimen sequenced was peripheral blood. These receptors all come from a man aged 45-60 years with acute or convalescent COVID-19.

This chain uses TRBV19 with TRBJ2-3, with 7 bases matching TRBD1. The CDR3 has 14 amino acids. Germline V gene sequence: CDR1 LNHDA, CDR2 SQIVND (reference sequence). Trimming took 4 bases from V and 6 from J; bases not matched to a gene: 7. CDR3 sequence (DNA): TGTGCCAGTAGTAAACAGGGGCTCCACGATACGCAGTATTTT. This translates into CASSKQGLHDTQYF.

V and J are TRBV10-1 and TRBJ2-7; weak D call: TRBD2 (7 bases). There are 12 residues in the CDR3. Deletions cut 10 bases from V and 7 bases from J, with 17 bases between. Germline CDR1 is WNHNN and CDR2 is SYGVQD (reference sequence). The CDR3: CATAGAPREQYF. The DNA for the CDR3 is TGCGCCACCGCGGGGGCGCCCCGGGAGCAGTACTTC.

This chain uses TRBV23-1 with TRBJ2-1; the D is unclear. TRBV23-1 is an ORF; its function is uncertain. The length of the CDR3 is 15 residues. With 1 base removed from V and 9 bases from J, the gap between germline ends came to 16 bases. In nucleotides, the CDR3 is TGCGCCAGCAGTCAATGTCGTCTTAGTCTGAGTGAGCAGTTCTTC. Its translation is CASSQCRLSLSEQFF.

The chain recombines TRBV27 with TRBJ1-2, with D possibly matching TRBD1 (6 bases). Trimming stripped 5 bases from V and 8 bases from J, with 18 bases between. Germline V CDR1 and CDR2: MNHEY, SMNVEV (reference sequence). This CDR3 has 14 residues. In DNA, the CDR3 is TGTGCCAGCAGTCCCCAAATGGCAGGGGTCGGCTACACCTTC. Amino acids: CASSPQMAGVGYTF.